The 29 T cell receptor beta chains below were found in one sample sequenced in a study of blood T cell repertoires in COVID-19. Clones were read by immunoSEQ multiplex PCR, and TCRdb kept only the in-frame ones, dropping some. This sample has about 350,000 clones, with more than 70% found just once. Sequenced material: PBMCs or T cells enriched from blood (not recorded which). These receptors were taken from a woman aged 25-40 years who had recovered from COVID-19.

The chain combines TRBV19 with TRBJ1-1; D unresolved. In germline, CDR1 is LNHDA, CDR2 SQIVND (reference sequence). CDR3 length: 13 amino acids. Trimming removed 4 bases at V and 5 bases at J, with 11 bases between. The CDR3 nucleotides are TGTGCCAGTAGTAGGGCATATGATACTGAAGCTTTCTTT. Its translation is CASSRAYDTEAFF.

The CDR3 reads CASSLGGSVEQYF. The CDR3 region has the DNA TGTGCCAGCAGTTTAGGGGGCAGCGTCGAGCAGTACTTC. J is TRBJ2-7 and V is TRBV27, with a tentative D call TRBD1 (6 bases). CDR1 MNHEY and CDR2 SMNVEV come from the germline V gene (reference sequence). CDR3 length: 13 residues. Trimming pared 2 bases from V and 6 bases from J, leaving 11 bases between.

This clone was recorded only once. The chain is built from TRBV21-1 and TRBJ2-1; the table's TRBD2 call for D was not verified on the DNA. TRBV21-1 is flagged as a pseudogene. This CDR3 spans 16 amino acids. This chain's CDR3 is CASSTPPRLVNNEQFF. For the CDR3, the DNA is TGTGCCAGCAGCACGCCCCCGAGACTAGTTAATAATGAGCAGTTCTTC.

V is TRBV19 and J is TRBJ1-2; no clear D gene. Germline V lookup: CDR1 LNHDA, CDR2 SQIVND (reference sequence). Trimming removed 6 bases from V and 3 bases from J, with 14 bases in between. CDR3 length: 14 amino acids. CDR3 in amino acids: CASRNPGVDYGYTF. CDR3 coding DNA: TGTGCCAGTAGAAACCCCGGAGTGGACTATGGCTACACCTTC.

The chain recombines TRBV4-3 with TRBJ2-3; D perhaps matches TRBD2 (5 bases). V lost 5 bases and J 2 bases, leaving 14 bases between the germline ends. The germline gives CDR1 LGHNA, CDR2 YSLEER. There are 15 residues in the CDR3. CDR3 sequence reads: CASSAGAVLTDTQYF. For the CDR3, the DNA is TGCGCCAGCAGCGCCGGAGCGGTCCTCACAGATACGCAGTATTTT.

The rearrangement joins TRBV19 to TRBJ1-1; TRBD1 matches 9 bases. CDR3 size: 14 residues. The ends lost 5 bases at V and 5 bases at J; junction bases unmatched: 6. Germline V gene sequence: CDR1 LNHDA, CDR2 SQIVND (reference sequence). This chain's CDR3 is CASSLTGGMTEAFF. Here the CDR3 DNA reads TGTGCCAGTAGTCTGACAGGGGGGATGACTGAAGCTTTCTTT.

This rearrangement joins TRBV18 to TRBJ2-5, with 8 bases that match TRBD2. The CDR3 has 16 residues. The germline V gene encodes CDR1 KGHSH and CDR2 LQKENI. The trim removed 3 bases at V and 5 bases at J, leaving 11 bases unmatched. The CDR3 DNA reads as TGTGCCAGCTCACCTTCTCGGAGCGGGGGATCGGAGACCCAGTACTTC. Encoded protein: CASSPSRSGGSETQYF.

V usage is TRBV5-1 and J usage is TRBJ1-3; D gene unclear. This CDR3 has 14 amino acids. Germline assignment: CDR1 SGHRS and CDR2 YFSETQ. V lost 0 bases and J lost 1, with 5 bases in between. The DNA of the CDR3 is TGCGCCAGCAGCTTGGCGGGGTCTGGAAACACCATATATTTT. Protein: CASSLAGSGNTIYF.

The genes are TRBV11-2 and TRBJ2-5, with TRBD1 matching over 7 bases. Germline CDR1 and CDR2: SGHAT and FQNNGV. CDR3 length equals 16 residues. V was pared by 2 bases and J by 1 base, with 7 bases of the junction left unmatched. The CDR3 DNA follows: TGTGCCAGCAGCTTACCCGGGACAGCCCTCCAAGAGACCCAGTACTTC. It yields the protein CASSLPGTALQETQYF.

There are many counts of this clone. The rearrangement joins TRBV7-9 to TRBJ2-7; D ambiguous. V was pared by 0 bases and J by 0 bases, with 9 bases between. The germline CDR1 and CDR2 sequences are SEHNR and FQNEAQ (reference sequence). The length of the CDR3 is 15 residues. The CDR3 spells CASSLAAVSSYEQYF. In nucleotides, the CDR3 is TGTGCCAGCAGCTTAGCGGCAGTAAGCTCCTACGAGCAGTACTTC.

This chain joins TRBV15 and TRBJ1-5; D might be TRBD1 (5 bases). The CDR3 totals 17 residues. Looked up from germline, CDR1 is LNHNV and CDR2 is YYDKDF (reference sequence). V was shortened by 0 bases and J by 4 bases, with 16 bases between the two germline ends. The CDR3 DNA reads as TGTGCCACCAGCAGAGATGTTGGGGCAGGACCTAATCAGCCCCAGCATTTT. This codes for CATSRDVGAGPNQPQHF.

J is TRBJ1-2 and V is TRBV12-2. TRBV12-2 represents a pseudogene. The CDR3 is made up of 13 amino acids. The CDR3 nucleotides read TGTGCAAGGGAGGAAACAGCTTCCTATGGCTACACCTTC. As protein: CAREETASYGYTF.

The chain couples TRBV14 to TRBJ2-7; TRBD1 matches 12 bases. The V gene end was trimmed by 4 bases and the J gene end by 2 bases; junction bases not matched to a gene: 3. The CDR3 length is 15 residues. Germline assignment: CDR1 SGHDN and CDR2 FVKESK. This chain's CDR3 is CASSRRDRGPYEQYF. CDR3 in DNA: TGTGCCAGCAGCCGGCGGGACAGGGGGCCCTACGAGCAGTACTTC.

This clone was picked up a small number of times. The V call is TRBV10-3, the J call TRBJ1-4; TRBD1 matches 10 bases. The length of the CDR3 is 16 residues. Unmatched junction bases numbered 6, after V lost 3 bases and J lost 5 bases. Germline CDR1 ENHRY, CDR2 SYGVKD. CDR3 in amino acids: CAISEKGQGINEKLFF. In DNA, the CDR3 is TGTGCCATCAGTGAAAAGGGACAGGGGATAAATGAAAAACTGTTTTTT.

V usage is TRBV12-3 or TRBV12-4 and J usage is TRBJ1-2; D unresolved. Between the trimmed V and J ends, which lost 4 bases and 4 bases, there was a span of 10 bases. This CDR3 region has 13 residues. This CDR3 reads CASSSGRGYGYTF. Written as DNA, the CDR3 is TGTGCCAGCAGTTCCGGACGGGGCTATGGCTACACCTTC.

The CDR3 DNA is TGCGCCAGCAGCTTGGCCGGGATTAACTTTGGAAACACCATATATTTT. Translation: CASSLAGINFGNTIYF. This chain joins TRBV5-1 and TRBJ1-3; unclear D gene. Germline V lookup: CDR1 SGHRS, CDR2 YFSETQ. The CDR3 loop spans 16 amino acids. Trimming shortened V by 0 bases and J by 3 bases, and 13 bases separated the two germline ends.

On this clone itself: The sample contains more than one DNA sequence encoding this CDR3. The gene calls are TRBV19 and TRBJ1-1, with 7 bases that match TRBD1. This CDR3 contains 13 residues. V lost 5 bases, J lost 3 bases, and 3 bases stayed unmatched. CDR1 and CDR2 from the germline V gene are LNHDA and SQIVND (reference sequence). The CDR3, as DNA: TGTGCCAGTAGTTCTACAGGGGACACTGAAGCTTTCTTT. Translating gives CASSSTGDTEAFF.

This clone showed up just a few times. V gene TRBV28 combines with J gene TRBJ2-3, with 15 bases aligning to TRBD2. There are 19 residues in the CDR3. J gave up 2 bases and V 8 bases, and 14 bases lay outside the gene matches. Germline CDR1 MDHEN, CDR2 SYDVKM. CDR3 bases: TGTGCCAGCCCCTCCAGGACTAGCGGGGGGGTCCCCATCACAGATACGCAGTATTTT. Translating it yields CASPSRTSGGVPITDTQYF.

The chain employs TRBV10-3 and TRBJ2-6, with a weak D call TRBD2 (5 bases). CDR1 and CDR2 (germline): ENHRY, SYGVKD. The CDR3 loop spans 16 amino acids. Trimming left V 4 bases short and J 4 bases short, with 14 bases between. CDR3 bases: TGTGCCATCAGTGCTAGCCCTCTCGGCGGGGCCAACGTCCTGACTTTC. It yields the protein CAISASPLGGANVLTF.

The sample holds a few counts of this clone. The chain combines TRBV6-5 with TRBJ1-4; D is possibly TRBD1 (5 bases). The CDR3 consists of 14 residues. Trimming left V 7 bases short and J 8 bases short, with 17 bases between. Germline V CDR1 and CDR2: MNHEY, SVGAGI. The CDR3 reads CASNLRQTREKLFF. The CDR3 region has the DNA TGTGCCAGCAATCTGAGACAGACGAGGGAAAAACTGTTTTTT.

V usage is TRBV27 and J usage is TRBJ2-3; 8 bases agree with TRBD2. The length of the CDR3 is 15 residues. The junction had 9 bases not matched to a gene; V was cut back by 7 bases and J by 3 bases. The germline V gene encodes CDR1 MNHEY and CDR2 SMNVEV (reference sequence). CDR3: CASTSNGRATDTQYF. CDR3 in DNA: TGTGCCAGCACCTCGAACGGGAGGGCAACAGATACGCAGTATTTT.

The chain has TRBV3-1 (or the pseudogene TRBV3-2) and TRBJ1-4, with D possibly being TRBD1 (5 bases). CDR1 is LGHDT, CDR2 YNNKEL, per germline (reference sequence). CDR3 length: 19 amino acids. The ends were cut back, 1 base at V and 7 bases at J, with 25 bases in the middle. CDR3 sequence reads: CASSQVIQGPGGWREKLFF. CDR3 nucleotide sequence: TGTGCCAGCAGCCAAGTCATCCAAGGGCCGGGGGGGTGGCGTGAAAAACTGTTTTTT.

This clone has only one observation. V is TRBV29-1 and J is TRBJ2-2; possible D gene TRBD1, 6 bases. The germline gives CDR1 SQVTM, CDR2 ANQGSEA. The CDR3 spans 13 residues. V dropped 7 bases and J dropped 0 bases, with 9 bases sitting between them. The CDR3 nucleotides are TGCAGCGGTGGACAGTCGAACACCGGGGAGCTGTTTTTT. It translates to CSGGQSNTGELFF.

CDR3: CASSLLGENTEAFF. CDR3 DNA: TGTGCCAGCAGCTTACTCGGGGAGAACACTGAAGCTTTCTTT. This sequence joins TRBV11-1 and TRBJ1-1; D gene unclear. V shed 2 bases and J shed 1 base, with 8 bases lying between them. Germline V gives CDR1 SGHAT, CDR2 FQDESV (reference sequence). The CDR3 covers 14 residues.

This rearrangement joins TRBV10-3 to TRBJ1-5; perhaps TRBD1 as D (5 bases). The CDR3 covers 15 residues. Germline V CDR1 and CDR2: ENHRY, SYGVKD. V was cut by 2 bases and J by 1 base, with 9 bases left in between. CDR3 nucleotides: TGTGCCATCAGTGAGGGGGGACTGAGCAATCAGCCCCAGCATTTT. This sequence encodes CAISEGGLSNQPQHF.

Only one count was recorded for this clone. As DNA, the CDR3 is TGTGCCAGCAGTCACAGGGACGACTATGGCTACACCTTC. Its translation: CASSHRDDYGYTF. This chain uses TRBV3-1 (or the pseudogene TRBV3-2) with TRBJ1-2; the D gene is possibly TRBD1 (6 bases). The ends were cut back, 6 bases at V and 3 bases at J, with 11 bases in the middle. The V gene's germline CDR1 is LGHDT and CDR2 YNNKEL (reference sequence). This CDR3 has 13 amino acids.

This clone has just one count. The chain links TRBV2 to TRBJ2-7; D gene ambiguous. The CDR3 totals 14 residues. V shed 8 bases and J shed 0 bases, with 14 bases lying between them. Germline V gene data show CDR1 as SNHLY and CDR2 as FYNNEI. CDR3 in DNA: TGTGCCAGCCAACCCATAGAACGCTCCTACGAGCAGTACTTC. It is translated as CASQPIERSYEQYF. The variable domain in full, completed from reference TRBV2 and TRBJ2-7, reads EPEVTQTPSHQVTQMGQEVILRCVPISNHLYFYWYRQILGQKVEFLVSFYNNEISEKSEIFDDQFSVERPDGSNFTLKIRSTKLEDSAMYFCASQPIERSYEQYFGPGTRLTVT.

The chain uses TRBV5-1 and TRBJ1-2; 8 bases are shared with TRBD1. With 2 bases clipped from V and 6 bases from J, the junction kept 12 bases outside the gene matches. In germline, CDR1 is SGHRS, CDR2 YFSETQ. CDR3 length: 16 amino acids. This CDR3 is CASSFGGQGKVDGYTF. The CDR3 nucleotides read TGCGCCAGCAGCTTTGGAGGACAGGGAAAAGTGGATGGCTACACCTTC.

The J gene is TRBJ1-4, the V gene TRBV7-2; 11 bases align to TRBD1. This CDR3 has 15 residues. The V segment lost 8 bases and the J segment 7 bases; nucleotides outside the gene matches: 9. CDR1 and CDR2 (germline): SGHTA, FQGNSA. As DNA, the CDR3 is TGTGCCAGCGCAAGACAGGGGACAGGGGGTGAAAAACTGTTTTTT. Translated: CASARQGTGGEKLFF.